One and the same sample provided the 19 T cell receptor beta chains below, sequenced in a study of CD8 T cells in ankylosing spondylitis. Study observations and caveats: Roughly eight highly homologous variants made up a TCR beta motif that seemed to typify ankylosing spondylitis blood.

TCRdb reprocessed the 5' RACE reads via MiXCR and lists one record per CDR3 protein. The table shows approximately 400,000 distinct CDR3 sequences, with roughly 26% occurring only once. Their antigens are not known. The sample consisted of blood, either unsorted or a sorted T cell fraction (not recorded which). These receptor sequences come from a male donor with ankylosing spondylitis.

The chain has TRBV5-1 and TRBJ2-1; 8 nucleotides line up with TRBD2. This CDR3 contains 14 residues. Germline V CDR1 and CDR2: SGHRS, YFSETQ. The junction had 11 bases not matched to a gene; V was cut back by 6 bases and J by 9 bases. CDR3 region: CASTPGGLAGEQFF. In nucleotides, the CDR3 is TGCGCCAGCACCCCGGGAGGACTAGCAGGTGAGCAGTTCTTC. Full variable domain (outside the CDR3, taken from reference TRBV5-1 and TRBJ2-1): KAGVTQTPRYLIKTRGQQVTLSCSPISGHRSVSWYQQTPGQGLQFLFEYFSETQRNKGNFPGRFSGRQFSNSRSEMNVSTLELGDSALYLCASTPGGLAGEQFFGPGTRLTVL.

J is TRBJ2-7 and V is TRBV20-1; D possibly corresponds to TRBD1 (5 bases). The V end was cut by 0 bases, the J end by 7 bases, with 13 bases between. The germline CDR1 and CDR2 sequences are DFQATT and SNEGSKA (reference sequence). The CDR3 is made up of 13 amino acids. CDR3 sequence reads: CSARDQTGHEQYF. In DNA, the CDR3 is TGCAGTGCTAGAGATCAAACTGGACATGAGCAGTACTTC.

This clonotype was observed a few times. V usage is TRBV5-1 and J usage is TRBJ2-1, with D possibly called TRBD1 or TRBD2 (5 bases each). The CDR3 contains 14 residues. Germline-derived CDR1 and CDR2 are SGHRS and YFSETQ. Trimming shortened V by 6 bases and J by 4 bases, and 14 bases separated the two germline ends. CDR3 residues: CASTLGDAYNEQFF. The CDR3 bases are TGCGCCAGCACCCTCGGGGACGCATACAATGAGCAGTTCTTC.

The chain uses TRBV5-6 and TRBJ1-6; unclear D gene. The germline V gene has CDR1 SGHDT and CDR2 YYEEEE. Trimming shortened V by 3 bases and J by 8 bases, and 6 bases separated the two germline ends. This CDR3 has 12 amino acids. CDR3 sequence (DNA): TGTGCCAGCAGCTACGGGGATTCACCCCTCCACTTT. It yields the protein CASSYGDSPLHF.

This chain uses TRBV15 with TRBJ1-3, with no clear D. V lost 0 bases to trimming and J lost 0 bases, with 6 bases between them. The CDR3 is 15 amino acids. Germline V gene data show CDR1 as LNHNV and CDR2 as YYDKDF (reference sequence). This CDR3 is CATSRDGVSGNTIYF. CDR3 coding DNA: TGTGCCACCAGCAGAGATGGGGTCTCTGGAAACACCATATATTTT. Supplemented by reference TRBV15 and TRBJ1-3, the full variable domain reads DAMVIQNPRYQVTQFGKPVTLSCSQTLNHNVMYWYQQKSSQAPKLLFHYYDKDFNNEADTPDNFQSRRPNTSFCFLDIRSPGLGDTAMYLCATSRDGVSGNTIYFGEGSWLTVV.

A few counts support this clonotype. V usage is TRBV7-2 and J usage is TRBJ2-2, with unresolved D. The CDR3 extends over 16 amino acids. The germline CDR1 and CDR2 sequences are SGHTA and FQGNSA. Trimming took 1 base from V and 0 from J, leaving 9 bases between them. The CDR3 is CASSLVPGANTGELFF. The CDR3 DNA reads TGTGCCAGCAGCTTAGTTCCGGGCGCGAACACCGGGGAGCTGTTTTTT.

CDR3 protein: CASSFWTSGSSEQYF. In nucleotides, the CDR3 is TGTGCCAGCAGTTTCTGGACTAGCGGGAGTAGCGAGCAGTACTTC. The rearrangement links TRBV12-3 or TRBV12-4 to TRBJ2-7, with TRBD2 matching over 13 bases. The CDR3 loop spans 15 amino acids. V dropped 3 bases and J dropped 6; count of bases not matched to a gene: 5.

Only a few counts were recorded for this clonotype. The chain combines TRBV7-6 with TRBJ1-1; tentatively, D is TRBD1 (5 bases). There are 15 residues in the CDR3. CDR1 is SGHVS and CDR2 is FNYEAQ in the germline V gene. V shed 2 bases and J shed 4 bases, with 14 bases lying between them. CDR3 in DNA: TGTGCCAGCAGCTTAAATGACAGAGCGGGCACTGAAGCTTTCTTT. Its protein is CASSLNDRAGTEAFF.

In its sample, this clonotype was seen many times. The chain carries TRBV3-1 and TRBJ2-2, with D possibly called TRBD1 or TRBD2 (5 bases each). Germline values: CDR1 LGHDT, CDR2 YNNKEL (reference sequence). V lost 4 bases and J 2 bases, leaving 8 bases between the germline ends. This CDR3 region has 14 residues. This CDR3 is CASSRDGNTGELFF. DNA of the CDR3: TGTGCCAGCAGCCGGGACGGCAACACCGGGGAGCTGTTTTTT.

This clonotype was counted only a few times. The chain recombines TRBV5-1 with TRBJ1-3, with D uncertain. Germline-derived CDR1 and CDR2 are SGHRS and YFSETQ. The V end was cut by 6 bases, the J end by 0 bases, with 13 bases between. This CDR3 region has 15 residues. The CDR3 nucleotides are TGCGCCAGCACCATCGACCGACGCTCTGGAAACACCATATATTTT. It yields the protein CASTIDRRSGNTIYF.

This clonotype was seen more than once but under ten times. At one end, the junction sequence differs from germline, possibly due to a read error. This chain connects TRBV9 to TRBJ1-2; no definite D call. CDR3 length: 15 amino acids. Germline assignment: CDR1 SGDLS and CDR2 YYNGEE. The CDR3 is CASSVVTGVEPLRNF. The CDR3 DNA reads TGTGCCAGCAGCGTAGTTACCGGAGTCGAGCCACTCCGAAACTTC.

V and J are TRBV3-1 and TRBJ2-3; 9 bases match TRBD2. After removal of 5 bases from V and 5 bases from J, the junction contained 8 bases not matched to a gene. This CDR3 is built from 15 residues. Looked up from germline, CDR1 is LGHDT and CDR2 is YNNKEL (reference sequence). As DNA, the CDR3 is TGTGCCAGCAGCTCTACGGGACTAGCCGGAGATACGCAGTATTTT. It encodes CASSSTGLAGDTQYF.

The V and J genes are TRBV18 and TRBJ2-7; 12 bases are shared with TRBD1. The CDR3 is made up of 15 amino acids. The V and J ends lost 2 bases and 6 bases, in that order; junction bases with no gene match: 5. The germline V gene encodes CDR1 KGHSH and CDR2 LQKENI. The CDR3 loop reads CASSPLGQGAAEQYF. DNA for the CDR3: TGTGCCAGCTCACCATTGGGACAGGGGGCCGCCGAGCAGTACTTC.

This clonotype was seen a handful of times. Here the CDR3 DNA reads TGCAGCGTTCTTCCAACAGGGCCGAACACTGAAGCTTTCTTT. Its protein product is CSVLPTGPNTEAFF. The chain carries TRBV29-1 and TRBJ1-1, with D maybe TRBD1 (6 bases). The CDR3 is made up of 14 amino acids. V lost 5 bases to trimming and J lost 1 base, with 14 bases between them. The germline gives CDR1 SQVTM, CDR2 ANQGSEA.

This clonotype was observed at least ten times. The rearrangement uses TRBV19 and TRBJ2-7; D unresolved. The CDR3 is 11 residues long. Germline V gives CDR1 LNHDA, CDR2 SQIVND (reference sequence). The ends were cut back, 6 bases at V and 2 bases at J, with 5 bases in the middle. The CDR3 DNA sequence: TGTGCCAGTAGAGGAGCCTACGAGCAGTACTTC. Its translation: CASRGAYEQYF.

The gene calls are TRBV11-2 and TRBJ2-7; D gene unclear. From germline, CDR1 is SGHAT and CDR2 FQNNGV. The CDR3 contains 14 residues. The ends were cut back, 1 base at V and 5 bases at J, with 12 bases in the middle. Written as DNA, the CDR3 is TGTGCCAGCAGCTTAGCAGCCAGGTTTCACGAGCAGTACTTC. Its translation is CASSLAARFHEQYF.

This chain connects TRBV6-4 to TRBJ2-1; no clear D gene. Trimming left V 0 bases short and J 7 bases short, with 10 bases between. The length of the CDR3 is 14 residues. Germline lookup yields CDR1 MRHNA and CDR2 SNTAGT. The CDR3 bases are TGTGCCAGCAGTGACTCGGCCAGGTGTAATGAGCAGTTCTTC. As protein: CASSDSARCNEQFF.

This CDR3 reads CASSEAANTGELFF. CDR3 nucleotide sequence: TGTGCCAGCAGTGAAGCAGCGAACACCGGGGAGCTGTTTTTT. J is TRBJ2-2 and V is TRBV2, with D uncertain. V was shortened by 0 bases and J by 0 bases, with 2 bases between the two germline ends. This CDR3 has 14 residues. CDR1 SNHLY and CDR2 FYNNEI come from the germline V gene.

The chain has TRBV10-3 and TRBJ2-7, with D tentatively TRBD2 (5 bases). The V gene's germline CDR1 is ENHRY and CDR2 SYGVKD. This CDR3 comprises 13 residues. The V end was cut by 0 bases, the J end by 4 bases, with 7 bases between. The CDR3 reads CAISESPGYEQYV. Written as DNA, the CDR3 is TGTGCCATCAGTGAGTCACCGGGGTACGAGCAGTACGTC.